Listed below are T cell receptor beta chains from one sample, sequenced in a study of beta chain features in type 1 diabetes. TCRdb keeps only in-frame clones here, not all; method: immunoSEQ multiplex PCR. Here the sample spans about 650,000 clones, over 10% being singletons. The sequencing sample was made of naive CD4+ T cells from blood. The receptors originated from a man younger than 40 with type 1 diabetes. The CDR3 runs from the conserved cysteine through the conserved F or W. A D gene is named only where the DNA matches it firmly. The size entry is marked missing in some rows and otherwise reads once, few, many or a size class.

j_call clone_size d_call v_call cdr3_aa cdr3_nt
TRBJ2-7 NA NA TRBV6-5 CASSSRHGSSYEQYF TGTGCCAGCAGTTCCCGGCACGGCAGCTCCTACGAGCAGTACTTC
TRBJ2-7 NA TRBD1 TRBV28 CASSPWVRIGTGLYEQYF TGTGCCAGCAGCCCATGGGTCCGAATCGGGACAGGACTCTACGAGCAGTACTTC
TRBJ2-4 few NA TRBV4-2 CASSQEQVDLAKNIQYF TGTGCCAGCAGCCAAGAGCAAGTTGACTTAGCCAAAAACATTCAGTACTTC
TRBJ2-4 few TRBD1 TRBV18 CATSVDRGKNIQYF TGTGCCACCTCCGTCGACAGGGGGAAAAACATTCAGTACTTC
TRBJ2-2 few TRBD2 TRBV5-1 CASSLQPGLAAPGELFF TGCGCCAGCAGCTTACAGCCGGGACTAGCCGCACCCGGGGAGCTGTTTTTT
TRBJ2-5 NA TRBD1 TRBV7-2 CASSLTGPGETQYF TGTGCCAGCAGCTTGACAGGGCCTGGGGAGACCCAGTACTTC
TRBJ1-6 NA NA TRBV5-6 CASRTLTSSYNSPLHF TGTGCCAGCCGAACCTTAACGAGCTCCTATAATTCACCCCTCCACTTT
TRBJ1-4 few TRBD1 TRBV12-5 CASGRDSPNEKLFF TGTGCTAGTGGCCGGGACAGCCCTAATGAAAAACTGTTTTTT
TRBJ1-6 few NA TRBV9 CASSVESYNSPLHF TGTGCCAGCAGCGTAGAGTCATATAATTCACCCCTCCACTTT
TRBJ1-6 few NA TRBV28 CASRKGGDVYNSPLHF TGTGCCAGCAGGAAAGGAGGAGATGTGTATAATTCACCCCTCCACTTT
TRBJ1-5 NA NA TRBV7-2 CASSLATGNQPQHF TGTGCCAGCAGCTTAGCGACAGGCAATCAGCCCCAGCATTTT
TRBJ2-2 NA TRBD1 TRBV9 CASSFFPAGTANTGELFF TGTGCCAGCAGCTTCTTCCCCGCCGGGACAGCGAACACCGGGGAGCTGTTTTTT
TRBJ1-1 few NA TRBV14 CASSHLGRGENTEAFF TGTGCCAGCAGCCATTTGGGGCGCGGCGAAAACACTGAAGCTTTCTTT
TRBJ1-4 NA NA TRBV20-1 CSAEINEKLFF TGCAGTGCTGAGATAAATGAAAAACTGTTTTTT
TRBJ2-5 few TRBD2 TRBV10-2 CASSVISGGETQYF TGCGCCAGCAGCGTGATCAGCGGGGGCGAGACCCAGTACTTC
TRBJ1-2 NA NA TRBV29-1 CSVVQGVNYGYTF TGCAGCGTTGTACAGGGAGTAAACTATGGCTACACCTTC
TRBJ2-5 NA NA TRBV4-3 CASSQEGAGGWTQYF TGCGCCAGCAGCCAGGAGGGGGCCGGCGGGTGGACCCAGTACTTC
TRBJ1-5 few NA TRBV6-6 CASSPRLGNQPQHF TGTGCCAGCAGTCCCCGCCTGGGCAATCAGCCCCAGCATTTT
TRBJ1-5 NA NA TRBV27 CASSTQGDGQPQHF TGTGCCAGCAGCACCCAGGGCGACGGCCAGCCCCAGCATTTT
TRBJ2-1 few NA TRBV27 CASSSDRSSYNEQFF TGTGCCAGCAGTTCCGACCGGAGCTCCTACAATGAGCAGTTCTTC
TRBJ2-3 few TRBD1 TRBV6-5 CASSRGQGKADTQYF TGTGCCAGCAGTAGAGGACAGGGGAAAGCAGATACGCAGTATTTT
TRBJ2-2 few NA TRBV2 CASRGIIGELFF TGTGCCAGCAGAGGCATAATCGGGGAGCTGTTTTTT
TRBJ1-1 few TRBD1 TRBV6-5 CASSRQGSEAFF TGTGCCAGCAGTCGACAGGGTAGTGAAGCTTTCTTT
TRBJ2-5 NA TRBD2 TRBV11-2 CASSLGGSKTQYF TGTGCCAGCAGCTTGGGGGGGTCAAAGACCCAGTACTTC
TRBJ1-1 few NA TRBV15 CATSRDLREDTEAFF TGTGCCACCAGCAGAGATCTCAGGGAGGACACTGAAGCTTTCTTT
TRBJ1-2 once NA TRBV12-2 CASRLARGRDYGYTF TGTGCAAGTCGCTTAGCGAGGGGGCGGGACTATGGCTACACCTTC
TRBJ1-2 few NA TRBV2 CASGQLYYGYTF TGTGCCAGCGGACAGCTTTACTATGGCTACACCTTC
TRBJ2-5 NA TRBD2 TRBV4-3 CASSQGGYRLAGETQYF TGCGCCAGCAGCCAAGGAGGGTATCGGCTAGCGGGAGAGACCCAGTACTTC
TRBJ2-5 NA NA TRBV10-3 CAISESETQYF TGTGCCATCAGTGAATCAGAGACCCAGTACTTC
TRBJ2-7 NA NA TRBV5-1 CASSLSPSSGMQYF TGCGCCAGCAGCTTGTCACCCTCATCAGGCATGCAGTACTTC
TRBJ2-1 NA NA TRBV19 CASSIEVDEQFF TGTGCCAGTAGTATAGAGGTGGATGAGCAGTTCTTC
TRBJ2-1 NA NA TRBV29-1 CSVNPLSSYNEQFF TGCAGCGTTAATCCTTTAAGCTCCTACAATGAGCAGTTCTTC
TRBJ2-7 few NA TRBV5-6 CASSLAGQTYEQYF TGTGCCAGCAGCTTGGCAGGACAGACATACGAGCAGTACTTC
TRBJ2-7 NA TRBD1 TRBV28 CASSPTGELSYEQYF TGTGCCAGCAGCCCCACAGGGGAGTTAAGCTACGAGCAGTACTTC
TRBJ1-2 NA NA TRBV5-6 CATTTDSGYGYTF TGTGCCACCACGACAGACAGTGGGTATGGCTACACCTTC
TRBJ2-7 NA TRBD1 TRBV5-4 CASSRQGVSYEQYF TGTGCCAGCAGTCGACAGGGGGTCTCCTACGAGCAGTACTTC
TRBJ2-1 NA NA TRBV7-2 CASSTSGGNEQFF TGTGCCAGCAGCACCTCTGGCGGCAATGAGCAGTTCTTC
TRBJ1-2 NA TRBD1 TRBV28 CATGQVSNYGYTF TGTGCCACCGGACAGGTTTCTAACTATGGCTACACCTTC
TRBJ2-5 few NA TRBV7-9 CASTMKDGTRTQYF TGTGCCAGCACCATGAAGGACGGTACTCGGACCCAGTACTTC